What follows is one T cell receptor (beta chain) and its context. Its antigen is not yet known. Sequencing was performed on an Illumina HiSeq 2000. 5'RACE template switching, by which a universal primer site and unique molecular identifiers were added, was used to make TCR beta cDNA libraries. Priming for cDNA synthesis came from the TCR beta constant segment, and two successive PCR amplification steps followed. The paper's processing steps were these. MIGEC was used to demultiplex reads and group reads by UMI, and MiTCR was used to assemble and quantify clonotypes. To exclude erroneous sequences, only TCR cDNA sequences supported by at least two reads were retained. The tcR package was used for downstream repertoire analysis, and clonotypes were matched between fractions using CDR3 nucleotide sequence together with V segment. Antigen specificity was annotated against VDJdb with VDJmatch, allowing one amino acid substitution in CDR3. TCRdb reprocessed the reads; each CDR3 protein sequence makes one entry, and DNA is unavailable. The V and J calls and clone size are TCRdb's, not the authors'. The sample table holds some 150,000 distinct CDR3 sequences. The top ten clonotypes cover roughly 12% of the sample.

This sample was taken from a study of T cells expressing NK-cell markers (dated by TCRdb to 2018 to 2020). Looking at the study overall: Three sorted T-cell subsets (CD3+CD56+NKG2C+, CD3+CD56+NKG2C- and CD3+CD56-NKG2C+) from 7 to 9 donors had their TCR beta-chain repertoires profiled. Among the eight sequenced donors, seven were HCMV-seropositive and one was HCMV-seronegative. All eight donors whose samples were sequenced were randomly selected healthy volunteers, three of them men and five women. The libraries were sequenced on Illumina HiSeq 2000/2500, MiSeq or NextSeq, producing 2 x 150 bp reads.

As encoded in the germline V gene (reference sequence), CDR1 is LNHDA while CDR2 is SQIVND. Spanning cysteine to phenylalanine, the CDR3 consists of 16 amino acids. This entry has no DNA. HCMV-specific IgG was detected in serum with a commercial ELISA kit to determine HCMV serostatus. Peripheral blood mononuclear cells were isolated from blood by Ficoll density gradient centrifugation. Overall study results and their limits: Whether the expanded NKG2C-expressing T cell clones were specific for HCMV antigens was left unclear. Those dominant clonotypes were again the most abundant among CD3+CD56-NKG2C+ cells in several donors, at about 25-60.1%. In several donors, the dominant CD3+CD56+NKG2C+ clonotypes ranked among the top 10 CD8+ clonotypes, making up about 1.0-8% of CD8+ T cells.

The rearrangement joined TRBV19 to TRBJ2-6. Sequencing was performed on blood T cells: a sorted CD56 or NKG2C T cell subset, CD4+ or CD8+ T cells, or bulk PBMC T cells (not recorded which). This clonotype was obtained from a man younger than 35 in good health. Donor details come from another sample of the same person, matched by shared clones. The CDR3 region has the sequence CASSIGWSSGANVLTF.